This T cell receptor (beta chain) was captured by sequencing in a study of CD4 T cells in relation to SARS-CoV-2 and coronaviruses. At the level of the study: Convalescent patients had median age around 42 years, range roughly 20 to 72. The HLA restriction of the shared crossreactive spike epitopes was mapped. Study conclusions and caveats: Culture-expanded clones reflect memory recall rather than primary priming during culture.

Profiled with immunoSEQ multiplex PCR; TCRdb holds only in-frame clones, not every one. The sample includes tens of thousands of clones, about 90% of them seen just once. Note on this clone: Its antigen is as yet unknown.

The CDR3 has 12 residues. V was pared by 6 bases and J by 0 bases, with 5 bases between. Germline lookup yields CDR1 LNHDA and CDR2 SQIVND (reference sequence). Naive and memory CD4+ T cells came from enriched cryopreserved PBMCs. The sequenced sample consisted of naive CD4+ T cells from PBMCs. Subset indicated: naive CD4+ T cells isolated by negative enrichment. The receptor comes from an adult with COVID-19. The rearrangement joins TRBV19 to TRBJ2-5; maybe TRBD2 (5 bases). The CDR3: CASSGNQETQYF. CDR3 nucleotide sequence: TGTGCCAGTAGCGGGAACCAAGAGACCCAGTACTTC. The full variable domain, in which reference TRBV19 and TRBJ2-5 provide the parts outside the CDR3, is DGGITQSPKYLFRKEGQNVTLSCEQNLNHDAMYWYRQDPGQGLRLIYYSQIVNDFQKGDIAEGYSVSREKKESFPLTVTSAQKNPTAFYLCASSGNQETQYFGPGTRLLVL.